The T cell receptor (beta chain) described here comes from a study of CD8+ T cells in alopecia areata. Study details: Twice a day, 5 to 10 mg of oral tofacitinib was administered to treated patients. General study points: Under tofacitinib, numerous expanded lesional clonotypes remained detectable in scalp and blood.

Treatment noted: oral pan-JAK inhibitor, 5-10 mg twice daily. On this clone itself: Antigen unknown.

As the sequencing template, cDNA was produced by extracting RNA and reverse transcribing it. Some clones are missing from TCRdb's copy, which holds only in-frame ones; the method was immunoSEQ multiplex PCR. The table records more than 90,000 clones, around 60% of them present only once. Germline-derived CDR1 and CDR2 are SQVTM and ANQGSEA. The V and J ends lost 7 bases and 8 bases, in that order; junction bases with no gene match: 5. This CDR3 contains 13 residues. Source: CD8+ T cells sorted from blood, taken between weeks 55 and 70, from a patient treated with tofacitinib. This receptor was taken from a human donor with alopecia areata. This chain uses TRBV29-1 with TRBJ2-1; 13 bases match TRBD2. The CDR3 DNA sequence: TGCAGCGGTACTAGCGGGGGGGCATATGAGCAGTTCTTC. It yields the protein CSGTSGGAYEQFF.